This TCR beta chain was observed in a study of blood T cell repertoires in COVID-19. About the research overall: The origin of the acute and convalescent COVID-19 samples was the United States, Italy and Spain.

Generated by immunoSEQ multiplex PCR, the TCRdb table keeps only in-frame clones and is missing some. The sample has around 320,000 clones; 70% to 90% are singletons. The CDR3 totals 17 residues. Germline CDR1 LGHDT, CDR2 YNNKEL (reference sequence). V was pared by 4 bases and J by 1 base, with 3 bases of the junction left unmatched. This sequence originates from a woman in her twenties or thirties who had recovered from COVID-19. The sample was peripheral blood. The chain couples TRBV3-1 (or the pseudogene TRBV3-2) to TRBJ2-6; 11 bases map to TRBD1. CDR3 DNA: TGTGCCAGCAGCCGAGGACAGGGGGCGTCTGGGGCCAACGTCCTGACTTTC. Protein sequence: CASSRGQGASGANVLTF.